This paragraph covers one T cell receptor beta chain sequence. Its target is unknown. There are 15 residues in the CDR3. The V end lost 7 bases, the J end lost 0 bases, and 16 bases lay between the germline ends. The V gene's germline CDR1 is SEHNR and CDR2 FQNEAQ (reference sequence). This sample stems from a study of post-analysis software for immune sequencing data. Every TCR beta cDNA library bore unique molecular identifiers. Each CDR3 protein gets one entry after TCRdb re-called the PCR reads with MiXCR. Of hundreds of thousands of distinct CDR3 sequences listed, about 50% were seen once; the top ten hold about 4.5%. Overall study results and limits: There were five or six TRBV segments more frequent in patients than controls, and TRBV5-6, TRBV5-1 and TRBV20-1 were among them.

The chain recombines TRBV7-9 with TRBJ2-7, with D possibly being TRBD1 or TRBD2 (5 bases each). Sequenced input: blood. This TCR came from a girl between 5 and 17 years old with multiple sclerosis. Written as DNA, the CDR3 is TGTGCCAGCATCAAATCCGGGACGGCCTCCTACGAGCAGTACTTC. It is translated as CASIKSGTASYEQYF. Variable domain in full (rest from reference TRBV7-9 and TRBJ2-7): DTGVSQNPRHKITKRGQNVTFRCDPISEHNRLYWYRQTLGQGPEFLTYFQNEAQLEKSRLLSDRFSAERPKGSFSTLEIQRTEQGDSAMYLCASIKSGTASYEQYFGPGTRLTVT.